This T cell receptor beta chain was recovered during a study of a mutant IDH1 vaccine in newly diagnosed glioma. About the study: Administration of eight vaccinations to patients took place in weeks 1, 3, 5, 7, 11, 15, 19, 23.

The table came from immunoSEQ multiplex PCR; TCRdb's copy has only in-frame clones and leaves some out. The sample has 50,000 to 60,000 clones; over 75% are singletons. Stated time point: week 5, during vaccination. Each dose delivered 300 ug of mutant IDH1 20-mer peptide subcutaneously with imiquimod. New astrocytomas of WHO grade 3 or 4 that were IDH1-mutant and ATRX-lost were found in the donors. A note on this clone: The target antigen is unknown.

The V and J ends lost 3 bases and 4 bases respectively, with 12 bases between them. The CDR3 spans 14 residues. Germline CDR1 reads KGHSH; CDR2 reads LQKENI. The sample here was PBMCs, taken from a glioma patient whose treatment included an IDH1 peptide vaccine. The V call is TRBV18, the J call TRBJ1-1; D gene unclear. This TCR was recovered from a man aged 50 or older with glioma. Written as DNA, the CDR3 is TGTGCCAGCTCACCCTCAGTGTTTGGCACTGAAGCTTTCTTT. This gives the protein CASSPSVFGTEAFF.